This TCR beta chain was retrieved from a study of T cell clones after liver transplantation. In the study overall: Samples came from ITN030ST, which attempted immunosuppression withdrawal within 2 years of liver transplantation. As an antigen-independent comparator, third-party-reactive TCRbeta sequences came from pre-transplant mixed lymphocyte reactions. Until 12-24 months post-transplant, subjects got standard immunosuppression and no induction.

Sequencing of dividing CFSE-low cells from the MLR defined alloreactive TCRbeta sequences. Pre-transplant recipient cells met graft donor PBMCs, splenocytes, lymph-node cells, or third-party PBMCs. Assay: immunoSEQ multiplex PCR; the TCRdb copy retains only in-frame clones and omits some. The sample yields 4,500 to 6,000 clones, around 29% seen once. In regard to this clone: Its specificity is unknown.

Sequenced sample: CD4+ T cells from cultured PBMCs. This receptor was identified in a human patient who received a liver transplant. Some of these T cells may belong to the graft donor.

The CDR3 region is CASSFSGSPQETQYF. DNA for the CDR3: TGTGCCAGCAGCTTTAGCGGGAGTCCCCAAGAGACCCAGTACTTC. The chain links TRBV5-4 to TRBJ2-5, with 9 bases matching TRBD2. The CDR3 runs to 15 residues. J was trimmed by 1 base and V by 2 bases; bases with no gene match: 3. Germline lookup yields CDR1 SGHNT and CDR2 YYREEE (reference sequence).